The sequence of this TCR beta chain was determined in a study of T cell clonality in common variable immunodeficiency. Study-wide results and caveats: Compared with controls, CVID subjects had fewer shared TCRbeta clones. TCRbeta clonality was increased in CVID versus healthy controls. In common variable immunodeficiency, TCR beta chains reportedly carried fewer deletions and N-nucleotide insertions.

CVID and control samples used equivalent genomic DNA input. TCRdb's table, derived via immunoSEQ multiplex PCR, lists solely in-frame clones and lacks some. The sample was found to contain roughly 38,000 clones, and every one recurs. Trimming took off 7 bases at V and 2 bases at J, with 13 bases between the two ends. The germline V gene encodes CDR1 SGHDT and CDR2 YYEEEE. The CDR3 contains 13 residues. Ten or more counts support this clone. Its antigen is not known. The read ends 3 residues shy of where the CDR3 ends; the end is completed using the germline J gene. The receptor was isolated from a person aged 18 to 75 in good health. The genes are TRBV5-6 and TRBJ2-7; D could derive from TRBD1 or TRBD2 (6 bases each). Material for sequencing was peripheral blood mononuclear cells. The CDR3 DNA, read in part, is TGTGCCAGCGCTGGGCGGGACACCTACGAG. It codes for CASAGRDTYE. The full CDR3 sequence reads CASAGRDTYEQYF.